This entry lists 27 T cell receptor beta chains sequenced from one sample in a study of cytotoxic CD8 clonotypes in ibrutinib-treated CLL. Measured with immunoSEQ multiplex PCR; TCRdb has only the in-frame clones, and not every one. The sample records some 130,000 clones, approximately 80% being singletons. Sequenced here: PBMCs, sampled after 24 months of ibrutinib treatment. The receptors originated from a human donor with chronic lymphocytic leukemia.

This rearrangement joins TRBV28 to TRBJ2-7, with D perhaps being TRBD1 or TRBD2 (7 bases each). The germline V gene has CDR1 MDHEN and CDR2 SYDVKM. Trimming took 2 bases from V and 5 from J, leaving 16 bases between them. This CDR3 spans 15 amino acids. The CDR3 reads CASSLLGGGRNEQYF. CDR3 coding DNA: TGTGCCAGCAGTTTACTGGGAGGGGGCAGAAACGAGCAGTACTTC.

The rearrangement links TRBV19 to TRBJ1-1, with D perhaps TRBD1 (6 bases). The germline V gene has CDR1 LNHDA and CDR2 SQIVND (reference sequence). Trimming pared 9 bases from V and 6 bases from J, leaving 20 bases between. The CDR3 extends over 14 amino acids. The CDR3 spells CASTPGGAAAEAFF. CDR3 nucleotide sequence: TGTGCCAGCACACCGGGGGGGGCGGCGGCTGAAGCTTTCTTT.

The CDR3 here is CASSTGQGVAYEQYF. CDR3 DNA: TGCGCCAGCAGCACGGGACAGGGAGTAGCCTACGAGCAGTACTTC. The chain is built from TRBV5-1 and TRBJ2-7, with 9 bases matching TRBD1. This CDR3 region has 15 residues. Trimming cost V 4 bases and J 2 bases; bases outside gene matches: 7. CDR1 is SGHRS and CDR2 is YFSETQ in the germline V gene.

The chain couples TRBV9 to TRBJ1-2, with D unresolved. The V and J ends lost 4 bases and 1 base respectively, with 14 bases between them. Germline V gene lookup returns CDR1 SGDLS and CDR2 YYNGEE. The CDR3 extends over 15 amino acids. The CDR3 loop reads CASSPRGRDNYGYTF. CDR3 coding DNA: TGTGCCAGCAGCCCCCGCGGGAGGGATAACTATGGCTACACCTTC.

This clone was seen just once. Here the CDR3 reads CASSQEGTGGDEQFF. CDR3 in DNA: TGCGCCAGCAGCCAAGAGGGGACAGGGGGCGATGAGCAGTTCTTC. This rearrangement joins TRBV4-3 to TRBJ2-1, with 12 bases that match TRBD1. Losses at the gene ends were 0 bases for V and 8 bases for J; bases not matched to a gene: 2. Germline V lookup: CDR1 LGHNA, CDR2 YSLEER. CDR3 length equals 15 residues.

This rearrangement joins TRBV5-1 to TRBJ2-2; 11 bases align to TRBD2. This CDR3 contains 19 residues. Germline V gene lookup returns CDR1 SGHRS and CDR2 YFSETQ. V lost 3 bases, J lost 3 bases, and 13 bases stayed unmatched. The CDR3 DNA reads as TGCGCCAGCAGCTGGAAGGGAGCCGGGACTAGCGGTTACACCGGGGAGCTGTTTTTT. Protein: CASSWKGAGTSGYTGELFF.

The chain couples TRBV6-1 to TRBJ2-5; tentatively, D is TRBD1 (6 bases). The CDR3 has 11 residues. The ends were cut back, 2 bases at V and 11 bases at J, with 9 bases in the middle. In germline, CDR1 is MNHNS, CDR2 SASEGT. The chain's CDR3 is CASSEWTEQYF. CDR3 nucleotides: TGTGCCAGCAGTGAATGGACAGAGCAGTACTTC.

The V and J genes are TRBV7-2 and TRBJ2-5, with 10 bases that match TRBD2. Germline trimming cut 3 bases from V and 5 bases from J; bases unmatched to any gene: 6. Germline CDR1 and CDR2: SGHTA and FQGNSA. The length of the CDR3 is 15 residues. CDR3 bases: TGTGCCAGCAGCTTCCCTAGCGGGGGAGCGGAGACCCAGTACTTC. Protein product: CASSFPSGGAETQYF. Together with reference TRBV7-2 and TRBJ2-5, the CDR3 gives the full variable domain: GAGVSQSPSNKVTEKGKDVELRCDPISGHTALYWYRQSLGQGLEFLIYFQGNSAPDKSGLPSDRFSAERTGGSVSTLTIQRTQQEDSAVYLCASSFPSGGAETQYFGPGTRLLVL.

The CDR3 region has the DNA TGTGCCAGCAGCGCAACTTACCTCGCGGGGGGCTACACCTTC. Translation gives CASSATYLAGGYTF. The chain combines TRBV9 with TRBJ1-2; D is undetermined. In germline, CDR1 is SGDLS, CDR2 YYNGEE. The V end lost 3 bases, the J end lost 8 bases, and 17 bases lay between the germline ends. The CDR3 length is 14 residues.

The chain links TRBV5-6 to TRBJ2-2; D is undetermined. The germline V gene encodes CDR1 SGHDT and CDR2 YYEEEE. There are 13 residues in the CDR3. The germline V and J ends were trimmed by 0 bases and 2 bases, with 2 bases remaining between them. The CDR3 bases are TGTGCCAGCAGCTTGGCTAACACCGGGGAGCTGTTTTTT. This codes for CASSLANTGELFF. The whole variable domain, filled in from reference TRBV5-6 and TRBJ2-2, reads DAGVTQSPTHLIKTRGQQVTLRCSPKSGHDTVSWYQQALGQGPQFIFQYYEEEERQRGNFPDRFSGHQFPNYSSELNVNALLLGDSALYLCASSLANTGELFFGEGSRLTVL.

This clone was picked up one time. This rearrangement joins TRBV7-9 to TRBJ1-5; D call uncertain. CDR1 SEHNR and CDR2 FQNEAQ come from the germline V gene (reference sequence). The ends were cut back, 1 base at V and 5 bases at J, with 6 bases in the middle. The CDR3 runs 13 residues. The CDR3 loop is CASSLGVYQPQHF. CDR3 DNA: TGTGCCAGCAGCTTAGGGGTTTATCAGCCCCAGCATTTT.

J is TRBJ1-1 and V is TRBV5-1; TRBD1 is a possible D gene (5 bases). Trimming took 4 bases from V and 1 from J, leaving 11 bases between them. This CDR3 contains 14 residues. Germline CDR1 reads SGHRS; CDR2 reads YFSETQ. CDR3 sequence reads: CASSESTGNTEAFF. The CDR3 DNA follows: TGCGCCAGCAGCGAGTCAACAGGGAACACTGAAGCTTTCTTT.

This chain joins TRBV19 and TRBJ2-2; D ambiguous. Per germline, CDR1 LNHDA and CDR2 SQIVND (reference sequence). This CDR3 spans 13 amino acids. The V end was cut by 3 bases, the J end by 6 bases, with 8 bases between. CDR3 residues: CASSIQSPGELFF. The CDR3 nucleotides read TGTGCCAGTAGTATTCAAAGCCCCGGGGAGCTGTTTTTT.

This sequence joins TRBV9 and TRBJ2-5; 8 nucleotides line up with TRBD2. The J segment lost 2 bases and the V segment lost 1 base, leaving 10 bases of the junction unmatched. The CDR3 sequence is 17 residues long. CDR1 SGDLS and CDR2 YYNGEE come from the germline V gene. For the CDR3, the DNA is TGTGCCAGCAGCGTATTACCGGGTGGCGGGGGGCAAGAGACCCAGTACTTC. Amino acids: CASSVLPGGGGQETQYF.

V is TRBV11-2 and J is TRBJ2-2; 8 nucleotides agree with TRBD2. The CDR3 has 16 amino acids. The germline V gene has CDR1 SGHAT and CDR2 FQNNGV. The junction had 7 bases not matched to a gene; V was cut back by 5 bases and J by 2 bases. CDR3 loop: CASSPAGLENTGELFF. The DNA of the CDR3 is TGTGCCAGCAGCCCCGCGGGACTAGAAAACACCGGGGAGCTGTTTTTT.

The gene calls are TRBV20-1 and TRBJ1-2, with unresolved D. Germline V lookup: CDR1 DFQATT, CDR2 SNEGSKA (reference sequence). V was trimmed by 3 bases and J by 8 bases, leaving 10 bases between them. The CDR3 runs 11 residues. CDR3 DNA sequence: TGCAGTGCTAGCGAGGATCGGGGCTACACCTTC. This gives the protein CSASEDRGYTF.

This sequence joins TRBV7-9 and TRBJ1-4; no clear D. This CDR3 is 15 amino acids long. CDR1 and CDR2 from the germline V gene are SEHNR and FQNEAQ (reference sequence). Trimming shortened V by 2 bases and J by 5 bases, and 12 bases separated the two germline ends. CDR3: CASSLKAQANEKLFF. The CDR3 region has the DNA TGTGCCAGCAGCTTAAAGGCGCAGGCGAATGAAAAACTGTTTTTT. Drawing the rest from reference TRBV7-9 and TRBJ1-4, the complete variable domain is DTGVSQNPRHKITKRGQNVTFRCDPISEHNRLYWYRQTLGQGPEFLTYFQNEAQLEKSRLLSDRFSAERPKGSFSTLEIQRTEQGDSAMYLCASSLKAQANEKLFFGSGTQLSVL.

Notes on this clone: The sample carries other DNA sequences with the same CDR3. This chain uses TRBV20-1 with TRBJ2-3; D uncertain. V was cut by 2 bases and J by 3 bases, with 3 bases left in between. Germline CDR1 DFQATT, CDR2 SNEGSKA (reference sequence). The CDR3 loop spans 11 amino acids. This CDR3 reads CSARSTDTQYF. The CDR3 DNA sequence: TGCAGTGCTAGAAGTACAGATACGCAGTATTTT.

V and J are TRBV6-6 and TRBJ1-2; TRBD1 matches 7 bases. The trim removed 6 bases at V and 3 bases at J, leaving 1 base unmatched. The CDR3 contains 12 residues. CDR1 is MNHNY, CDR2 SVGAGI, per germline (reference sequence). Written as DNA, the CDR3 is TGTGCCAGCAGGGGGACAGACTATGGCTACACCTTC. Amino acids: CASRGTDYGYTF.

The rearrangement uses TRBV6-6 and TRBJ2-2, with 9 nucleotides matching TRBD1. This CDR3 has 16 amino acids. Germline-derived CDR1 and CDR2 are MNHNY and SVGAGI (reference sequence). V lost 2 bases and J lost 5; bases outside the gene matches: 6. This CDR3 is CASSYPGQGPTGELFF. CDR3 nucleotide sequence: TGTGCCAGCAGTTACCCGGGACAGGGACCGACCGGGGAGCTGTTTTTT.

The V and J genes are TRBV28 and TRBJ1-3, with 9 bases that match TRBD1. V gave up 5 bases and J gave up 1 base; unmatched junction bases: 9. The germline CDR1 and CDR2 sequences are MDHEN and SYDVKM. The CDR3 covers 17 residues. The CDR3 sequence: CASSPRTGVSSGNTIYF. CDR3 DNA sequence: TGTGCCAGCAGTCCAAGGACAGGGGTTTCGTCTGGAAACACCATATATTTT.

The genes are TRBV5-6 and TRBJ2-2; D unclear. The germline CDR1 and CDR2 sequences are SGHDT and YYEEEE. This CDR3 spans 14 amino acids. V gave up 0 bases and J gave up 3 bases, with 6 bases separating them. CDR3 sequence (DNA): TGTGCCAGCAGCTTGGTAGGATACACCGGGGAGCTGTTTTTT. Translating gives CASSLVGYTGELFF.

The rearrangement joins TRBV9 to TRBJ2-3; the D gene could be TRBD1 or TRBD2 (5 bases each). Between the trimmed V and J ends, which lost 1 base and 7 bases, there was a span of 10 bases. There are 13 residues in the CDR3. Germline V gene data show CDR1 as SGDLS and CDR2 as YYNGEE. CDR3 sequence: CASSVYGANTQYF. The CDR3 DNA sequence: TGTGCCAGCAGCGTATACGGGGCAAATACGCAGTATTTT.

The V gene is TRBV5-6, the J gene TRBJ1-1, with D uncertain. The germline V and J ends were trimmed by 0 bases and 11 bases, with 8 bases remaining between them. Germline loops: CDR1 SGHDT, CDR2 YYEEEE. This CDR3 comprises 11 residues. CDR3 amino acids: CASSLEGSAFF. The CDR3 nucleotides are TGTGCCAGCAGCTTGGAGGGCTCGGCTTTCTTT.

The chain links TRBV30 to TRBJ1-2; TRBD1 matches at 9 bases. Germline V gene sequence: CDR1 GTSNPN, CDR2 SVGIG (reference sequence). The CDR3 length is 15 residues. V shed 5 bases and J 3 bases; nucleotides not matched to a gene: 10. CDR3 in DNA: TGTGCCTGGGAGAACCCGGGACAGGGACACTATGGCTACACCTTC. Translated: CAWENPGQGHYGYTF.

This clone was observed a handful of times. The V gene is TRBV2, the J gene TRBJ1-5; maybe TRBD1 (5 bases). The CDR3 covers 14 residues. CDR1 is SNHLY, CDR2 FYNNEI, per germline. Trimming pared 1 base from V and 5 bases from J, leaving 9 bases between. CDR3: CASSEDRGYQPQHF. CDR3 DNA: TGTGCCAGCAGTGAAGATAGGGGCTATCAGCCCCAGCATTTT.

The chain joins TRBV29-1 to TRBJ1-2; no firm D call. The CDR3 spans 12 residues. Germline V gives CDR1 SQVTM, CDR2 ANQGSEA. Trimming left V 5 bases short and J 2 bases short, with 9 bases between. Written as DNA, the CDR3 is TGCAGCGTTATGGCAAAAAACTATGGCTACACCTTC. Protein: CSVMAKNYGYTF. Together with reference TRBV29-1 and TRBJ1-2, the CDR3 gives the full variable domain: SAVISQKPSRDICQRGTSLTIQCQVDSQVTMMFWYRQQPGQSLTLIATANQGSEATYESGFVIDKFPISRPNLTFSTLTVSNMSPEDSSIYLCSVMAKNYGYTFGSGTRLTVV.